The text below deals with one T cell receptor (beta chain). The antigen remains undetermined. This entry belongs to a study of vaccination effects on CD4 cells after COVID-19. Viral peptide pools were used in the ViraFEST assay to expand antigen-specific CD4+ T cells, and sequencing came afterward. Having been cultured for less than 13 days, the cells underwent CD4+ T cell isolation. People in the vaccine group had not been infected with SARS-CoV-2 before, and their nucleocapsid antibodies were negative. The CDR3 length is 17 residues. Germline V gene lookup returns CDR1 GTSNPN and CDR2 SVGIG (reference sequence). With V trimmed by 2 bases and J by 6 bases, 17 bases remained unmatched. Sequencing used immunoSEQ multiplex PCR; TCRdb keeps in-frame clones, though not all of them. The table shows tens of thousands of clones, with roughly 76% occurring only once.

The material was CD4+ T cells from PBMCs cultured with HCoV-OC43 spike peptides, obtained before COVID-19 vaccination. Subset denoted: HCoV-OC43 spike overlapping peptide pool stimulation. This chain uses TRBV30 with TRBJ2-3; TRBD1 agrees at 7 bases. This sequence originates from a human donor who received a COVID-19 vaccine. The CDR3: CAWSTSRQGPRGDTQYF. The CDR3 nucleotides are TGTGCCTGGAGTACCTCGAGACAGGGCCCAAGGGGTGATACGCAGTATTTT. Full variable domain (remainder filled in from reference TRBV30 and TRBJ2-3): SQTIHQWPATLVQPVGSPLSLECTVEGTSNPNLYWYRQAAGRGLQLLFYSVGIGQISSEVPQNLSASRPQDRQFILSSKKLLLSDSGFYLCAWSTSRQGPRGDTQYFGPGTRLTVL.